The 20 T cell receptor beta chains presented below share a single source sample, sequenced in a study of blood T cell repertoires in COVID-19 (TCRdb year 2020). Libraries were constructed by the immunoSEQ multiplex PCR assay. The source is immuneACCESS, and TCRdb retained only in-frame sequences with V and J called. Part of the clones is not carried over; for the studies checked, unresolved V genes explain less than half of this, and the remainder is unexplained. The sample includes 270,000 or so clones, with around nine tenths observed a single time. The top ten constitute about 2.7% of the sample. The source material was PBMCs or T cells enriched from blood (not recorded which). The origin of the receptors is a woman aged 18-35 years who had recovered from COVID-19.

This clone has only one observation. The chain has TRBV11-2 and TRBJ2-7; no clear D gene. CDR3 length equals 11 residues. Trimming pared 3 bases from V and 2 bases from J, leaving 2 bases between. Per the germline V gene, CDR1 is SGHAT and CDR2 is FQNNGV. The CDR3 DNA reads TGTGCCAGCAGCTTTACCTACGAGCAGTACTTC. Translating it yields CASSFTYEQYF.

In its sample, this clone was seen once. This sequence joins TRBV28 and TRBJ1-4; TRBD1 agrees at 9 bases. V trimming: 3 bases; J trimming: 0 bases; junction bases outside the gene matches: 11. The CDR3 totals 19 residues. Germline V gene lookup returns CDR1 MDHEN and CDR2 SYDVKM. The CDR3 DNA reads as TGTGCCAGCAGTTTTTCTGACAGGGGGGGTTGGGCAACTAATGAAAAACTGTTTTTT. Translation gives CASSFSDRGGWATNEKLFF. Looking up the rest from reference TRBV28 and TRBJ1-4 gives the full variable domain: DVKVTQSSRYLVKRTGEKVFLECVQDMDHENMFWYRQDPGLGLRLIYFSYDVKMKEKGDIPEGYSVSREKKERFSLILESASTNQTSMYLCASSFSDRGGWATNEKLFFGSGTQLSVL.

This chain joins TRBV13 and TRBJ2-2; 16 bases map to TRBD2. Per germline, CDR1 PRHDT and CDR2 FYEKMQ (reference sequence). This CDR3 is 21 amino acids long. V lost 5 bases, J lost 4 bases, and 16 bases stayed unmatched. The CDR3 sequence: CASSQQTPGLAGGASTGELFF. The CDR3 DNA reads as TGTGCCAGCAGCCAGCAAACACCGGGACTAGCGGGGGGGGCGTCCACCGGGGAGCTGTTTTTT.

This sequence joins TRBV6-5 and TRBJ2-2; D may be TRBD2 (6 bases). CDR1 is MNHEY and CDR2 is SVGAGI in the germline V gene. CDR3 length: 13 residues. The V gene lost 8 bases and the J gene lost 6 bases, with 13 bases spanning the gap. CDR3 DNA sequence: TGTGCCAGCTTCAAGGTAGCGGCCGGGGAGCTGTTTTTT. This sequence encodes CASFKVAAGELFF.

Only a few counts were recorded for this clone. The chain has TRBV5-1 and TRBJ2-2; D uncertain. Trimming left V 4 bases short and J 1 base short, with 11 bases between. The CDR3 sequence is 15 residues long. CDR1 SGHRS and CDR2 YFSETQ come from the germline V gene. CDR3 loop: CASSALQENTGELFF. The CDR3 nucleotides read TGCGCCAGCAGCGCCCTGCAGGAGAACACCGGGGAGCTGTTTTTT.

V gene TRBV24-1 combines with J gene TRBJ2-2; no firm D call. Trimming took 4 bases from V and 1 from J, leaving 9 bases between them. Germline-derived CDR1 and CDR2 are KGHDR and SFDVKD. The CDR3 has 15 amino acids. The CDR3 DNA follows: TGTGCCACCAGTGACGAGCGATGGAACACCGGGGAGCTGTTTTTT. Its translation is CATSDERWNTGELFF.

This clone was observed once. The chain recombines TRBV6-5 with TRBJ1-1; D unresolved. The V and J ends lost 8 bases and 7 bases respectively, with 11 bases between them. Germline CDR1 is MNHEY and CDR2 is SVGAGI. CDR3 length equals 11 residues. CDR3 in amino acids: CASPRPGEAFF. DNA for the CDR3: TGTGCCAGCCCCCGGCCAGGTGAAGCTTTCTTT.

The rearrangement uses TRBV10-2 and TRBJ1-5, with unresolved D. The germline V and J ends were trimmed by 6 bases and 2 bases, with 11 bases remaining between them. CDR1 is WSHSY and CDR2 is SAAADI in the germline V gene. This CDR3 contains 14 residues. The CDR3 DNA reads as TGCGCCAGCAGCGAACAGTACGGCAATCAGCCCCAGCATTTT. Protein: CASSEQYGNQPQHF.

The V and J genes are TRBV7-9 and TRBJ1-2; no definite D call. The CDR3 spans 17 residues. V was trimmed by 3 bases and J by 2 bases, leaving 19 bases between them. CDR1 and CDR2 (germline): SEHNR, FQNEAQ (reference sequence). The CDR3 here is CASSLVVSRQRNYGYTF. DNA for the CDR3: TGTGCCAGCAGCTTGGTCGTCAGCCGACAAAGAAACTATGGCTACACCTTC.

The chain recombines TRBV7-2 with TRBJ2-5; 9 nucleotides line up with TRBD2. Germline V gene lookup returns CDR1 SGHTA and CDR2 FQGNSA. CDR3 length: 15 residues. The junction had 5 bases not matched to a gene; V was cut back by 1 base and J by 5 bases. DNA of the CDR3: TGTGCCAGCAGCTTAGGCGGGGGGGCCATGGAGACCCAGTACTTC. It translates to CASSLGGGAMETQYF.

V gene TRBV10-1 combines with J gene TRBJ1-2; D is unclear. This CDR3 comprises 13 residues. Germline assignment: CDR1 WNHNN and CDR2 SYGVQD (reference sequence). V lost 8 bases, J lost 1 base, and 11 bases lay in between. The CDR3 region is CASSLVHNYGYTF. In DNA, the CDR3 is TGCGCCAGCTCATTGGTACATAACTATGGCTACACCTTC.

The chain uses TRBV5-6 and TRBJ1-1, with 7 bases fitting TRBD1. V was clipped by 0 bases and J by 3 bases; unmatched bases: 5. Germline-derived CDR1 and CDR2 are SGHDT and YYEEEE. The CDR3 spans 15 residues. CDR3 nucleotides: TGTGCCAGCAGCTTGGGACTACAGGGGTACACTGAAGCTTTCTTT. Translation gives CASSLGLQGYTEAFF.

CDR3 DNA sequence: TGTGCCAGCTCACCCGCGGCGAACACCGGGGAGCTGTTTTTT. Translated: CASSPAANTGELFF. This chain uses TRBV18 with TRBJ2-2; D is undetermined. V was shortened by 3 bases and J by 0 bases, with 5 bases between the two germline ends. The CDR3 loop spans 14 amino acids. Germline-derived CDR1 and CDR2 are KGHSH and LQKENI.

The rearrangement joins TRBV29-1 to TRBJ2-1; D unclear. Per germline, CDR1 SQVTM and CDR2 ANQGSEA. The V end was cut by 6 bases, the J end by 0 bases, with 18 bases between. The CDR3 is made up of 16 amino acids. CDR3 nucleotide sequence: TGCAGCGTCTCCCCCCTTGCAGTAAGCTCCTACAATGAGCAGTTCTTC. It encodes CSVSPLAVSSYNEQFF.

On this clone itself: One end of the junction fails to match germline, which may point to a read error. CDR3 bases: TGTGCCAGTAGTAACGTCCGGGACAGAAGAAACTTC. This encodes CASSNVRDRRNF. The chain has TRBV19 and TRBJ2-5; 7 bases are shared with TRBD1. The length of the CDR3 is 12 residues. CDR1 and CDR2 from the germline V gene are LNHDA and SQIVND (reference sequence).

The chain has TRBV30 and TRBJ1-2; D remains unclear. V was pared by 2 bases and J by 2 bases, with 9 bases between. This CDR3 is 13 amino acids long. Germline values: CDR1 GTSNPN, CDR2 SVGIG (reference sequence). The CDR3 nucleotides read TGTGCCTGGAGTCGAAACACAAACTATGGCTACACCTTC. Translation: CAWSRNTNYGYTF.

This chain uses TRBV10-2 with TRBJ1-5; D remains unclear. CDR1 and CDR2 (germline): WSHSY, SAAADI. V was shortened by 4 bases and J by 6 bases, with 10 bases between the two germline ends. The CDR3 is made up of 13 amino acids. CDR3 region: CASSGDRSQPQHF. The CDR3 DNA reads TGCGCCAGCAGTGGTGATCGCAGTCAGCCCCAGCATTTT.

The V and J genes are TRBV29-1 and TRBJ2-3, with D unclear. Per the germline V gene, CDR1 is SQVTM and CDR2 is ANQGSEA. The CDR3 is made up of 13 amino acids. V was shortened by 6 bases and J by 1 base, with 11 bases between the two germline ends. CDR3 sequence: CSVFSVGTDTQYF. The CDR3 DNA is TGCAGCGTGTTCTCAGTCGGCACAGATACGCAGTATTTT.

V usage is TRBV5-4 and J usage is TRBJ1-2; possibly TRBD1 for D (6 bases). CDR1 and CDR2 from the germline V gene are SGHNT and YYREEE (reference sequence). The CDR3 is made up of 14 amino acids. Trimming stripped 4 bases from V and 4 bases from J, with 14 bases between. CDR3 nucleotide sequence: TGTGCCAGCAGCATTGACAGGTTTCCCTATGGCTACACCTTC. Its translation is CASSIDRFPYGYTF.

The V gene is TRBV12-3 or TRBV12-4, the J gene TRBJ1-5; TRBD1 might be the D (6 bases). The CDR3 runs 13 residues. Deletions cut 8 bases from V and 3 bases from J, with 11 bases between. CDR3 protein: CASQGQYNQPQHF. The DNA for the CDR3 is TGTGCCAGCCAAGGACAGTACAATCAGCCCCAGCATTTT.